The 20 T cell receptor beta chains listed next were all sequenced from one sample in a study of T cell responses to AZD1222 COVID-19 vaccine. Profiled with immunoSEQ multiplex PCR; TCRdb holds only in-frame clones, not every one. The data contain about 120,000 clones, about 93% of them singletons. The source material was peripheral blood, sampled 28 days after the second dose of the MenACWY control vaccine. These receptors were collected from an adult who received the MenACWY meningococcal vaccine as a control.

The rearrangement joins TRBV6-1 to TRBJ2-6; D call uncertain. V dropped 2 bases and J dropped 0 bases, with 5 bases sitting between them. The length of the CDR3 is 15 residues. CDR1 MNHNS and CDR2 SASEGT come from the germline V gene. In nucleotides, the CDR3 is TGTGCCAGCAGTGAACGGCTCTCTGGGGCCAACGTCCTGACTTTC. Translated, it gives CASSERLSGANVLTF.

The CDR3, as DNA: TGTGCCAGCAGGCGACAGAATTCACCCCTCCACTTT. Protein product: CASRRQNSPLHF. The chain uses TRBV28 and TRBJ1-6, with D perhaps matching TRBD1 (5 bases). The CDR3 spans 12 residues. V was shortened by 6 bases and J by 7 bases, with 7 bases between the two germline ends. Germline-derived CDR1 and CDR2 are MDHEN and SYDVKM.

V gene TRBV9 combines with J gene TRBJ1-2; weak D call: TRBD1 (5 bases). The CDR3 sequence is 15 residues long. Trimming cost V 3 bases and J 4 bases, with 16 bases left between them. Germline V gene lookup returns CDR1 SGDLS and CDR2 YYNGEE. The CDR3 here is CASSAQGRSGYGYTF. In DNA, the CDR3 is TGTGCCAGCAGCGCCCAGGGCAGGTCGGGCTATGGCTACACCTTC.

The V gene is TRBV2, the J gene TRBJ2-5; 7 nucleotides align to TRBD2. The CDR3 is 15 residues long. The V segment lost 6 bases and the J segment 3 bases; nucleotides outside the gene matches: 10. The germline CDR1 and CDR2 sequences are SNHLY and FYNNEI. CDR3 DNA sequence: TGTGCCAGCAGGCGCCCGTTTGCGGGGGAAGAGACCCAGTACTTC. It translates to CASRRPFAGEETQYF. Using reference TRBV2 and TRBJ2-5 for the parts outside the CDR3, the full variable domain is EPEVTQTPSHQVTQMGQEVILRCVPISNHLYFYWYRQILGQKVEFLVSFYNNEISEKSEIFDDQFSVERPDGSNFTLKIRSTKLEDSAMYFCASRRPFAGEETQYFGPGTRLLVL.

The chain links TRBV5-1 to TRBJ2-3; 11 bases align to TRBD2. Trimming took 4 bases from V and 4 from J; bases not matched to a gene: 8. Germline V gene lookup returns CDR1 SGHRS and CDR2 YFSETQ. The CDR3 loop spans 16 amino acids. CDR3 loop: CASSQSTSGIPDTQYF. CDR3 nucleotides: TGCGCCAGCAGCCAATCGACTAGCGGGATACCAGATACGCAGTATTTT.

This chain joins TRBV2 and TRBJ1-5; D not resolved. Germline values: CDR1 SNHLY, CDR2 FYNNEI. V lost 6 bases to trimming and J lost 0 bases, with 9 bases between them. This CDR3 spans 14 amino acids. For the CDR3, the DNA is TGTGCCAGCAGAGGGAGGGATAGCAATCAGCCCCAGCATTTT. It translates to CASRGRDSNQPQHF.

J is TRBJ2-5 and V is TRBV7-7; 8 nucleotides align to TRBD2. From germline, CDR1 is SSHAT and CDR2 FNYEAQ (reference sequence). J was trimmed by 5 bases and V by 5 bases; bases with no gene match: 13. CDR3 length: 16 amino acids. The CDR3 region has the DNA TGTGCCAGCAGCCCGCGTGGGGCGGGGGGTTTGGAGACCCAGTACTTC. Amino acids: CASSPRGAGGLETQYF.

The J gene is TRBJ1-6, the V gene TRBV28; D not certain. The CDR3 runs 16 residues. Trimming took 4 bases from V and 7 from J, leaving 17 bases between them. Germline CDR1 and CDR2: MDHEN and SYDVKM. Written as DNA, the CDR3 is TGTGCCAGCAGTTCCCCTGCCGAGGTGTCGAATTCACCCCTCCACTTT. It codes for CASSSPAEVSNSPLHF.

This clone appeared a single time. The gene calls are TRBV19 and TRBJ1-5; D remains ambiguous. Trimming removed 3 bases at V and 3 bases at J, with 6 bases between. CDR1 is LNHDA and CDR2 is SQIVND in the germline V gene (reference sequence). The length of the CDR3 is 13 residues. The CDR3 region has the DNA TGTGCCAGTAGTATGTGGGTCAATCAGCCCCAGCATTTT. It codes for CASSMWVNQPQHF. Drawing the rest from reference TRBV19 and TRBJ1-5, the complete variable domain is DGGITQSPKYLFRKEGQNVTLSCEQNLNHDAMYWYRQDPGQGLRLIYYSQIVNDFQKGDIAEGYSVSREKKESFPLTVTSAQKNPTAFYLCASSMWVNQPQHFGDGTRLSIL.

The CDR3 spells CASRRTGGYGYTF. In DNA form, the CDR3 reads TGTGCCAGCAGGCGGACAGGGGGTTATGGCTACACCTTC. The V and J genes are TRBV6-5 and TRBJ1-2; 10 nucleotides agree with TRBD1. The length of the CDR3 is 13 residues. Germline CDR1 and CDR2: MNHEY and SVGAGI. J was trimmed by 5 bases and V by 6 bases; bases with no gene match: 3.

The chain joins TRBV19 to TRBJ1-5, with unresolved D. V was pared by 7 bases and J by 0 bases, with 13 bases between. CDR1 and CDR2 (germline): LNHDA, SQIVND (reference sequence). This CDR3 is built from 15 residues. CDR3 amino acids: CASKVLAYSNQPQHF. CDR3 coding DNA: TGTGCCAGTAAAGTCTTAGCTTATAGCAATCAGCCCCAGCATTTT.

The V and J genes are TRBV6-5 and TRBJ1-5, with unresolved D. The V gene's germline CDR1 is MNHEY and CDR2 SVGAGI. This CDR3 has 15 amino acids. Trimming cost V 6 bases and J 0 bases, with 12 bases left between them. DNA of the CDR3: TGTGCCAGCAGCCGGTCGGGCCTTAGCAATCAGCCCCAGCATTTT. Amino acid sequence: CASSRSGLSNQPQHF.

This chain links TRBV6-1 with TRBJ1-6, with 9 bases aligning to TRBD1. Germline CDR1 is MNHNS and CDR2 is SASEGT. CDR3 length: 17 amino acids. Germline trimming cut 3 bases from V and 4 bases from J; bases unmatched to any gene: 7. CDR3 protein: CASSEARTGDYNSPLHF. The DNA for the CDR3 is TGTGCCAGCAGTGAGGCGAGGACAGGGGATTATAATTCACCCCTCCACTTT.

The rearrangement joins TRBV30 to TRBJ2-7; 9 positions agree with TRBD1. Trimming took 3 bases from V and 1 from J; bases not matched to a gene: 7. This CDR3 is 15 amino acids long. Germline CDR1 is GTSNPN and CDR2 is SVGIG (reference sequence). DNA of the CDR3: TGTGCCTGGAGATTCGGCGGGACAGGGTCCTACGAGCAGTACTTC. Its translation: CAWRFGGTGSYEQYF.

V usage is TRBV2 and J usage is TRBJ1-1; the D gene is possibly TRBD1 (5 bases). CDR1 is SNHLY, CDR2 FYNNEI, per germline. The germline V and J ends were trimmed by 4 bases and 5 bases, with 17 bases remaining between them. The CDR3 has 15 amino acids. CDR3 in amino acids: CASSAGIRARTEAFF. The CDR3 bases are TGTGCCAGCAGTGCAGGGATCAGGGCGAGGACTGAAGCTTTCTTT.

The chain recombines TRBV28 with TRBJ1-1; D gene ambiguous. The CDR3 is 15 amino acids. Germline V lookup: CDR1 MDHEN, CDR2 SYDVKM. V was cut by 0 bases and J by 3 bases, with 11 bases left in between. CDR3 coding DNA: TGTGCCAGCAGTTTATGGGGCGGGAGGGACACTGAAGCTTTCTTT. Translated: CASSLWGGRDTEAFF.

J is TRBJ2-2 and V is TRBV9; the D gene could be TRBD1 or TRBD2 (5 bases each). V dropped 0 bases and J dropped 3 bases, with 9 bases sitting between them. The CDR3 spans 15 residues. The V gene's germline CDR1 is SGDLS and CDR2 YYNGEE. The CDR3 loop reads CASSVVLGDTGELFF. The CDR3 bases are TGTGCCAGCAGCGTAGTACTAGGGGACACCGGGGAGCTGTTTTTT.

The chain carries TRBV7-8 and TRBJ2-7; 7 nucleotides match TRBD1. Germline V gene data show CDR1 as SGHVS and CDR2 as FQNEAQ. With V trimmed by 4 bases and J by 1 base, 4 bases remained unmatched. The CDR3 covers 14 residues. The CDR3 spells CASSYRDSSYEQYV. Here the CDR3 DNA reads TGTGCCAGCAGCTACCGGGACAGTTCCTACGAGCAGTACGTC.

J is TRBJ2-1 and V is TRBV5-1; 12 bases are a match to TRBD2. The germline V gene encodes CDR1 SGHRS and CDR2 YFSETQ. V was clipped by 4 bases and J by 6 bases; unmatched bases: 11. This CDR3 has 17 amino acids. The CDR3 bases are TGCGCCAGCAGCCGCGCGACTAGCGGGAGAATGGGCAATGAGCAGTTCTTC. Its protein is CASSRATSGRMGNEQFF.

J is TRBJ1-5 and V is TRBV6-5; 8 positions agree with TRBD1. The V segment lost 4 bases and the J segment 2 bases; nucleotides outside the gene matches: 7. There are 16 residues in the CDR3. Germline values: CDR1 MNHEY, CDR2 SVGAGI. DNA of the CDR3: TGTGCCAGCAGTTCCCAGGGGGCGCAAGGCAATCAGCCCCAGCATTTT. This encodes CASSSQGAQGNQPQHF.